A selection of T cell receptor beta chains follows, all from one sample in a study of regulatory and conventional T cells in RAG deficiency. TCRdb's copy holds only in-frame clones and misses some; the assay was immunoSEQ multiplex PCR. Found here are 250 to 300 clones, approximately 72% of them singletons; the top ten hold approximately 30%. Source material: CD8+ T cells sorted from blood. These receptors all come from a human donor with RAG deficiency presenting as combined immunodeficiency. The CDR3 runs from the conserved cysteine through the conserved F or W. The D gene is left open where the match is weak. Clone size is given for some rows only: seen once, a few or many times, or a class if the clone is expanded.

>TRBJ1-1|-|-|TRBV20-1
TGCAGTGCTAGAGTCAACACTGAAGCTTTCTTT
CSARVNTEAFF
>TRBJ2-7|-|-|TRBV5-4
TGTGCCAGCAGCCCTTCAGTCTACGAGCAGTACTTC
CASSPSVYEQYF
>TRBJ2-7|-|-|TRBV28
TGTGCCAGCAGTTTTACCTACGAGCAGTACTTC
CASSFTYEQYF
>TRBJ2-7|-|-|TRBV28
TGTGCCAGCAGGAGGCCCACCTACGAGCAGTACTTC
CASRRPTYEQYF
>TRBJ2-2|-|-|TRBV15
TGTGCCACCAGTCTACGTTCGAACACCGGGGAGCTGTTTTTT
CATSLRSNTGELFF
>TRBJ1-5|-|-|TRBV28
TGTGCCAGCAGATGGCAGGGTGGGAATCAGCCCCAGCATTTT
CASRWQGGNQPQHF
>TRBJ2-6|once|-|TRBV7-6
TGTGCCAGCAGCTCAACCAACTCACAAAGTCGGGCCAACGTCCTGACTTTC
CASSSTNSQSRANVLTF
>TRBJ1-5|-|TRBD1|TRBV28
TGTGCCAGCAGCTATCAGGGGGTCAGCAATCAGCCCCAGCATTTT
CASSYQGVSNQPQHF
>TRBJ2-6|-|-|TRBV12-1
TGTGCCAGCAGCGCGAGCAATGTAGGACAAAGTCGGGCCAACGTCCTGACTTTC
CASSASNVGQSRANVLTF
>TRBJ2-1|few|-|TRBV21-1
TGTGCCAGCAGTACAAAGGTACTACACCATTCCGACAATGAGCAGTTCTTC
CASSTKVLHHSDNEQFF
>TRBJ2-1|once|-|TRBV9
TGTGCCAGCAGCGAGTACAATGAGCAGTTCTTC
CASSEYNEQFF
>TRBJ2-6|-|-|TRBV29-1
TGCAGCGTTTTGCGGGTACTAGTACAAAGTCGGGCCAACGTCCTGACTTTC
CSVLRVLVQSRANVLTF
>TRBJ1-5|-|-|TRBV18
TGTGCCAGCTCACCTACCCGTGTGCCCCAGCATTTT
CASSPTRVPQHF
>TRBJ2-7|-|-|TRBV6-5
TGTGCCAGCAGTCACTACGAGCAGTACTTC
CASSHYEQYF
>TRBJ2-3|-|-|TRBV9
TGTGCCAGCAGCGTAGTTAGAGATACGCAGTATTTT
CASSVVRDTQYF
>TRBJ2-7|-|-|TRBV7-6
TGTGCCACCAGGGGTATCGACTACGAGCAGTACTTC
CATRGIDYEQYF
>TRBJ2-1|-|-|TRBV21-1
TGTGCCAGCAGTATCTATTTAGCTAACCATTCCGACAATGAGCAGTTCTTC
CASSIYLANHSDNEQFF
>TRBJ1-5|-|-|TRBV21-1
TGTGCCAGCAGAATGCCTCTAGCTACTTGGCATCATCAGCCCCAGCATTTT
CASRMPLATWHHQPQHF
>TRBJ1-5|hyperexpanded|TRBD1|TRBV6-5
TGTGCCAGCAGTTACTCGTCAGGGGGCGCACAGCCCCAGCATTTT
CASSYSSGGAQPQHF
>TRBJ2-5|-|-|TRBV25-1
TGTGCCAGCAGTGAATCCCAAGAGACCCAGTACTTC
CASSESQETQYF
>TRBJ2-7|-|-|TRBV28
TGTGCCAGCAGCCACGCCTACGAGCAGTACTTC
CASSHAYEQYF
>TRBJ2-1|once|-|TRBV27
TGTGCCAGCAGTTTCCTCTACAATGAGCAGTTCTTC
CASSFLYNEQFF
>TRBJ2-1|-|-|TRBV15
TGTGCCACCACCCCGATGGGGAATGAGCAGTTCTTC
CATTPMGNEQFF
>TRBJ2-7|-|-|TRBV9
TGTGCCAGCAGCGCCCCCTCTGGGGGGGAGCAGTACTTC
CASSAPSGGEQYF
>TRBJ2-7|-|-|TRBV28
TGTGCCAGCAGTTTAACCTACGAGCAGTACTTC
CASSLTYEQYF
>TRBJ1-1|-|-|TRBV9
TGTGCCAGCAGCCCAGGCACTGAAGCTTTCTTT
CASSPGTEAFF
>TRBJ1-5|once|-|TRBV27
TGTGCCAGCAGTTTTTATAGCAATCAGCCCCAGCATTTT
CASSFYSNQPQHF
>TRBJ1-1|-|-|TRBV6-6
TGTGCCAGCAGTTACTCTCTGGGCACTGAAGCTTTCTTT
CASSYSLGTEAFF
>TRBJ1-1|-|-|TRBV28
TGTGCCAGCAGACAAGAAGGACCGAACACTGAAGCTTTCTTT
CASRQEGPNTEAFF